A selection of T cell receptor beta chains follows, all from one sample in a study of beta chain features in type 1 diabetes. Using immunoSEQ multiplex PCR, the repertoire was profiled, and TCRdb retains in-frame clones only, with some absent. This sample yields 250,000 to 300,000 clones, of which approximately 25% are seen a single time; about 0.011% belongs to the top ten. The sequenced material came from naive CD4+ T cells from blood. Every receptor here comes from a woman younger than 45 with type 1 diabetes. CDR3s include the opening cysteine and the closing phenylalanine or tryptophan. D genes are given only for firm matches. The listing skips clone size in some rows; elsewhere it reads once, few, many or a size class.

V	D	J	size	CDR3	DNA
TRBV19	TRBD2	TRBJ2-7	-	CASSRKPGLAGYEQYF	TGTGCCAGTAGTAGAAAACCGGGACTAGCGGGGTACGAGCAGTACTTC
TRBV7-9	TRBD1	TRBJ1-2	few	CASSGRDRDTQNYGYTF	TGTGCCAGCAGCGGCCGGGACAGGGACACTCAAAACTATGGCTACACCTTC
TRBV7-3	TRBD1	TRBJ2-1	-	CASSPTRDSSDNEQFF	TGTGCCAGCAGCCCAACCCGGGACAGCTCTGACAATGAGCAGTTCTTC
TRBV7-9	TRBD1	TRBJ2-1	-	CASSGGQGVSYNEQFF	TGTGCCAGCAGCGGGGGACAGGGGGTTTCCTACAATGAGCAGTTCTTC
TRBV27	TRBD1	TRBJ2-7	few	CASSSRQGAHEQYF	TGTGCCAGCAGTTCGCGACAGGGAGCCCACGAGCAGTACTTC
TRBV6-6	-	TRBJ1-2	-	CASSSQARVYGYTF	TGTGCCAGCAGTTCACAGGCGCGAGTCTATGGCTACACCTTC
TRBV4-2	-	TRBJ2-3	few	CASSQDGGGSSTDTQYF	TGTGCCAGCAGCCAAGATGGGGGCGGGAGTAGCACAGATACGCAGTATTTT
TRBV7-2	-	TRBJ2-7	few	CASSRRLGGDDEQYF	TGTGCCAGCAGCCGTCGGTTGGGGGGAGACGACGAGCAGTACTTC
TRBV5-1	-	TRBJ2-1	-	CASSLDPLASGSEQFF	TGCGCCAGCAGCTTGGATCCCCTAGCAAGCGGTAGTGAGCAGTTCTTC
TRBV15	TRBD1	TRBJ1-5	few	CATSRGGTGGQPQHF	TGTGCCACCAGCAGAGGAGGGACAGGGGGTCAGCCCCAGCATTTT
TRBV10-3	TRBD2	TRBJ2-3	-	CAISLPSGGGGDTQYF	TGTGCCATCAGTCTCCCGAGCGGGGGAGGAGGAGATACGCAGTATTTT
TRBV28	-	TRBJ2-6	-	CASSLVQGGPSGANVLTF	TGTGCCAGCAGTTTGGTCCAGGGGGGTCCCTCTGGGGCCAACGTCCTGACTTTC
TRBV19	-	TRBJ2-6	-	CASSIGSPGANVLTF	TGTGCCAGTAGTATCGGGAGCCCTGGGGCCAACGTCCTGACTTTC
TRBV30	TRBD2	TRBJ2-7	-	CAWNLAGVVYEQYF	TGTGCCTGGAACCTAGCGGGAGTCGTTTACGAGCAGTACTTC
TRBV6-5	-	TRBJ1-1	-	CASSYTGKLATEAFF	TGTGCCAGCAGTTACACAGGCAAGCTGGCCACTGAAGCTTTCTTT
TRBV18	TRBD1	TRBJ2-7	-	CASSPGTDFYEQYF	TGTGCCAGCTCACCGGGGACAGATTTCTACGAGCAGTACTTC
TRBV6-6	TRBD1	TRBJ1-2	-	CASSYARQGDGYTF	TGTGCCAGCAGTTACGCGAGACAGGGGGATGGCTACACCTTC